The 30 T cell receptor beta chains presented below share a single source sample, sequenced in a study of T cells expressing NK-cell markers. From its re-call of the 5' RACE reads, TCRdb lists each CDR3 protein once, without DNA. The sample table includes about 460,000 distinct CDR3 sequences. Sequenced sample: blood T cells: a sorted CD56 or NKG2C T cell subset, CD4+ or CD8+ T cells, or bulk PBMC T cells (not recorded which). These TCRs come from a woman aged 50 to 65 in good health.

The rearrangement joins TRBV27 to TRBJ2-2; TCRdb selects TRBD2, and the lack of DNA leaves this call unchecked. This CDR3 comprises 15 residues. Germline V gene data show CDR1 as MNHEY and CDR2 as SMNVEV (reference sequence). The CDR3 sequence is CASSLGGSRRGELFF.

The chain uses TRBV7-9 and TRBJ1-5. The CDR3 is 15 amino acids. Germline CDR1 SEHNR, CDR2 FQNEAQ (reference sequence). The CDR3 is CASSTMGSSNQPQHF.

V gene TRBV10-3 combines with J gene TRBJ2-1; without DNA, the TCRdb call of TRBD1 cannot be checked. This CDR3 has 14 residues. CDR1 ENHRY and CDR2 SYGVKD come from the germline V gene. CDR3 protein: CASSWDRAINEQFF.

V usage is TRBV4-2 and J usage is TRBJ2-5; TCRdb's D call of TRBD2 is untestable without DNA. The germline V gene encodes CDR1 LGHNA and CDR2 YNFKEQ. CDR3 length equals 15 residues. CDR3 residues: CASSQTSGNQETQYF.

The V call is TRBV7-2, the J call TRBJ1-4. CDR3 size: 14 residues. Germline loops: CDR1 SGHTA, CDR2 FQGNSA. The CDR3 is CASSLQEPNEKLFF.

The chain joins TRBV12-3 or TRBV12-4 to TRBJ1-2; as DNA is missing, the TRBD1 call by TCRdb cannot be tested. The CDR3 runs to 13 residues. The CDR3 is CASSFWGARGYTF.

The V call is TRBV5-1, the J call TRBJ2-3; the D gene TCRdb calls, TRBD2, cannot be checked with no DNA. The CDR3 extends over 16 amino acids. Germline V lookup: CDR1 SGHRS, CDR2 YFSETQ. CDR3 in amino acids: CASSSYGLARTDTQYF.

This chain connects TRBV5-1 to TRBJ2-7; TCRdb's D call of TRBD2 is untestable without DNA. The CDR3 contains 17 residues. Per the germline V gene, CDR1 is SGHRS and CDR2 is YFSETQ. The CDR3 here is CASSPRLGLAGVYEQYF.

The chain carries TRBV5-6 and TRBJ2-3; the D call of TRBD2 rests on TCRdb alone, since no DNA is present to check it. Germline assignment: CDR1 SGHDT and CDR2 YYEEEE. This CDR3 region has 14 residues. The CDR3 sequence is CASSSSGAIDTQYF. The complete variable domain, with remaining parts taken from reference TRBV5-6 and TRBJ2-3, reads DAGVTQSPTHLIKTRGQQVTLRCSPKSGHDTVSWYQQALGQGPQFIFQYYEEEERQRGNFPDRFSGHQFPNYSSELNVNALLLGDSALYLCASSSSGAIDTQYFGPGTRLTVL.

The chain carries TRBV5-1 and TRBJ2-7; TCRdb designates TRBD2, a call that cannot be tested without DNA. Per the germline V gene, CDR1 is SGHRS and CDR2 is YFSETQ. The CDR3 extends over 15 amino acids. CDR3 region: CASSLGTSGSYEQYF.

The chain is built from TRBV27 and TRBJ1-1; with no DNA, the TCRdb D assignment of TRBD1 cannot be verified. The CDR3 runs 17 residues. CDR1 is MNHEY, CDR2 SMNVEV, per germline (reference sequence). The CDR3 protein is CASSQAHGTGVTDEAFF.

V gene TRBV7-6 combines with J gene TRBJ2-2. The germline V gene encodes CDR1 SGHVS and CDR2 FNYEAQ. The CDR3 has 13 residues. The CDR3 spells CASSIHNTGELFF.

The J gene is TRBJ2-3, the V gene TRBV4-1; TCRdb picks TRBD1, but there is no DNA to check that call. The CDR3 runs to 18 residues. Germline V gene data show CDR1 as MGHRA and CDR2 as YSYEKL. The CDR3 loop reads CASSQAASGTGNTDTQYF.

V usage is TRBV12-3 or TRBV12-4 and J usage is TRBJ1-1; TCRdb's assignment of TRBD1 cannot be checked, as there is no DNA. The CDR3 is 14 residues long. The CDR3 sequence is CASRAGNANTEAFF.

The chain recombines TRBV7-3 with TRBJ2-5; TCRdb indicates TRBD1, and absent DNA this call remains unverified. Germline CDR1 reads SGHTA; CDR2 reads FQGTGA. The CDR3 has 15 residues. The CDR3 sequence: CASSVATGPEQTRYF.

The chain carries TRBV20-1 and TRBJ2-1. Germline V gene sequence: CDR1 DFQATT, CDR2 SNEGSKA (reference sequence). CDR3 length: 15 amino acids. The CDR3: CSASRRIRAYNEQFF.

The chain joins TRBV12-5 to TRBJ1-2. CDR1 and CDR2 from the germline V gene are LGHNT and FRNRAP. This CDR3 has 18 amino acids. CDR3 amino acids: CASGLAPGLPQGLYGYTF.

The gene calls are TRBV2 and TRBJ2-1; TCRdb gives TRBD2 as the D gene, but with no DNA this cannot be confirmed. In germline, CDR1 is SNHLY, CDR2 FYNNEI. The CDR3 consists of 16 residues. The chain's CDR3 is CASSAHGLAGDNEQFF. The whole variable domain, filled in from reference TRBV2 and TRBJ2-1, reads EPEVTQTPSHQVTQMGQEVILRCVPISNHLYFYWYRQILGQKVEFLVSFYNNEISEKSEIFDDQFSVERPDGSNFTLKIRSTKLEDSAMYFCASSAHGLAGDNEQFFGPGTRLTVL.

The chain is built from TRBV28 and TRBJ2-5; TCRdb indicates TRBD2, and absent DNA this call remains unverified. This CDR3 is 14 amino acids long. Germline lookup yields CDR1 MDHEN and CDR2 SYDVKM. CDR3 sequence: CASSLAALQETQYF.

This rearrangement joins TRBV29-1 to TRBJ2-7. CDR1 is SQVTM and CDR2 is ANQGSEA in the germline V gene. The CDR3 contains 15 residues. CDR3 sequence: CSVESPKELSYEQYF.

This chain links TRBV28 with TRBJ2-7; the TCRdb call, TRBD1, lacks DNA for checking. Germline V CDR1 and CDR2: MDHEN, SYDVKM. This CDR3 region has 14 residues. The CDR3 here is CASSLPGRVYEQYF.

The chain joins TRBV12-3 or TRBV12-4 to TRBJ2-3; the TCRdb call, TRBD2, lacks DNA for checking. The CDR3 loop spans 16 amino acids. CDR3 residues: CASSLEASGSTDTQYF.

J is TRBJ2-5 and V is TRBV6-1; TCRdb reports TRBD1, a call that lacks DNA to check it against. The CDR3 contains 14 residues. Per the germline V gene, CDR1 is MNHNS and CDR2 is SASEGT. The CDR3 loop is CASSERGQPETQYF.

This chain's CDR3 is CASSQVGGRPNTGELFF. The V call is TRBV14, the J call TRBJ2-2; TCRdb designates TRBD2, a call that cannot be tested without DNA. Germline V gene data show CDR1 as SGHDN and CDR2 as FVKESK. There are 17 residues in the CDR3. Full variable domain (remainder filled in from reference TRBV14 and TRBJ2-2): EAGVTQFPSHSVIEKGQTVTLRCDPISGHDNLYWYRRVMGKEIKFLLHFVKESKQDESGMPNNRFLAERTGGTYSTLKVQPAELEDSGVYFCASSQVGGRPNTGELFFGEGSRLTVL.

CDR3 sequence reads: CASSEGGRPYNEQFF. The chain is built from TRBV25-1 and TRBJ2-1; the TRBD1 assignment by TCRdb is unverifiable without DNA. Germline V gene sequence: CDR1 MGHDK, CDR2 SYGVNS. The CDR3 has 15 amino acids.

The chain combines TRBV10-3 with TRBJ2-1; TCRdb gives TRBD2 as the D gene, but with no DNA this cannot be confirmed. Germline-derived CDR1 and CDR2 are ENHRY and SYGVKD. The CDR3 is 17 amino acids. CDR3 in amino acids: CAISESRTGGPYNEQFF.

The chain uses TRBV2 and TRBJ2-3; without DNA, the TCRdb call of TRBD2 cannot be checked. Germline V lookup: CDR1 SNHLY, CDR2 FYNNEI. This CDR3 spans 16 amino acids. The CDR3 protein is CASSQGLPSRSDTQYF.

CDR3 amino acids: CASRLWRDNEQFF. This chain joins TRBV6-5 and TRBJ2-1; the TCRdb D gene call, TRBD2, has no DNA to confirm it. This CDR3 is built from 13 residues. Germline assignment: CDR1 MNHEY and CDR2 SVGAGI.

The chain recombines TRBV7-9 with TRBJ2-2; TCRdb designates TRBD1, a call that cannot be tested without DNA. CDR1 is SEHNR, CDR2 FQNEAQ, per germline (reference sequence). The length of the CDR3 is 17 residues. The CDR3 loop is CASSPRWASANTGELFF.

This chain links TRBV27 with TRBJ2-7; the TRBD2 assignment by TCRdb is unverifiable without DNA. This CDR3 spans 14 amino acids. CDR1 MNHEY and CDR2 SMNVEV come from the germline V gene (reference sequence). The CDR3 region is CASSPSLAPYEQYF.